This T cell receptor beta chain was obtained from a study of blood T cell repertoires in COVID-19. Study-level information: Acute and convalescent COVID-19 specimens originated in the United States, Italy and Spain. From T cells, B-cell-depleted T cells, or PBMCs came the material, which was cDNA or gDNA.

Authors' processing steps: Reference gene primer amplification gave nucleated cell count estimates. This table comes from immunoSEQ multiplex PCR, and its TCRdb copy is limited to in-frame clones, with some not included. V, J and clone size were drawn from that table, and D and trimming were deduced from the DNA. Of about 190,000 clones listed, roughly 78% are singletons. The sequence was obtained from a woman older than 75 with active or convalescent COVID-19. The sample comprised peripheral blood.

As DNA, the CDR3 is TGTGCCAGCACCCCGCGGGAGGGTACTGAAGCTTTCTTT. Translating it yields CASTPREGTEAFF. The chain carries TRBV12-3 or TRBV12-4 and TRBJ1-1; D uncertain. The CDR3 has 13 residues. V lost 7 bases and J 5 bases, leaving 14 bases between the germline ends.